This T cell receptor beta chain was captured by sequencing in a study of blood T cell repertoires in COVID-19. Assay: immunoSEQ multiplex PCR; the TCRdb copy retains only in-frame clones and omits some. Of 280,000 or so clones listed, roughly nine tenths are singletons. Germline V lookup: CDR1 SNHLY, CDR2 FYNNEI. The trim removed 3 bases at V and 2 bases at J, leaving 3 bases unmatched. The CDR3 consists of 15 residues. Clinical history reported by participants formed the basis on which cohorts were assigned. The V and J genes are TRBV2 and TRBJ1-2, with 10 bases matching TRBD1. Sequences were obtained from PBMCs or T cells enriched from blood (not recorded which). The receptor's source is a woman between 40 and 55 years old who had recovered from COVID-19. CDR3 in DNA: TGTGCCAGCAGTGACAGGGGACAGGGGAACTATGGCTACACCTTC. It is translated as CASSDRGQGNYGYTF.